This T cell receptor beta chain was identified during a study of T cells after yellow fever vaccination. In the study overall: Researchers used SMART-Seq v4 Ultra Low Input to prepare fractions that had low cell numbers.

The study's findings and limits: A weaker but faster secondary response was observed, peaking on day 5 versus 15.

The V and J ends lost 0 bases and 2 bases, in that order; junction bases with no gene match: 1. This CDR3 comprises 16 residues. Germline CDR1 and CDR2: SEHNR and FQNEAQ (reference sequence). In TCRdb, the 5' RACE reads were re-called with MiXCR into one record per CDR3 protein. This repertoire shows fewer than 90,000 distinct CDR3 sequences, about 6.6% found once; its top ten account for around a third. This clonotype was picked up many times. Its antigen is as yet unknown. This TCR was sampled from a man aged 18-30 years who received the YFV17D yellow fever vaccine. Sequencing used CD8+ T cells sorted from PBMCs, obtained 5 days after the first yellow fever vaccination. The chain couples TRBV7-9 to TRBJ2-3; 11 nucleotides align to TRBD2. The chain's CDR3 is CASSLATSGNTDTQYF. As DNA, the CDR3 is TGTGCCAGCAGCTTAGCGACTAGCGGGAACACAGATACGCAGTATTTT.